The T cell receptor (beta chain) described here comes from a study of blood T cell repertoires in COVID-19. In the study overall: The samples span acute and convalescent COVID-19 from the United States, Italy and Spain. Sources were T cells, B-cell-depleted T cells, or PBMCs; the material itself was cDNA or gDNA.

Authors' data handling: Counts of nucleated cells, estimated from reference gene primer amplification, were obtained. The assay was immunoSEQ multiplex PCR, and TCRdb's table has in-frame clones only and misses some. Clone size and the V and J calls come from that table; the DNA yielded D and trimming. The sample carries roughly 150,000 clones, 88% recorded once. The CDR3 is 15 residues long. The germline gives CDR1 SGHDT, CDR2 YYEEEE. J was trimmed by 4 bases and V by 0 bases; bases with no gene match: 6. This receptor was obtained from a man aged 45-60 years who had recovered from COVID-19. The sequencing input was peripheral blood. The V and J genes are TRBV5-6 and TRBJ1-2; 7 positions agree with TRBD1. The CDR3 sequence: CASSLGRGLAYGYTF. The CDR3 DNA is TGTGCCAGCAGCTTGGGGAGGGGGCTCGCCTATGGCTACACCTTC.